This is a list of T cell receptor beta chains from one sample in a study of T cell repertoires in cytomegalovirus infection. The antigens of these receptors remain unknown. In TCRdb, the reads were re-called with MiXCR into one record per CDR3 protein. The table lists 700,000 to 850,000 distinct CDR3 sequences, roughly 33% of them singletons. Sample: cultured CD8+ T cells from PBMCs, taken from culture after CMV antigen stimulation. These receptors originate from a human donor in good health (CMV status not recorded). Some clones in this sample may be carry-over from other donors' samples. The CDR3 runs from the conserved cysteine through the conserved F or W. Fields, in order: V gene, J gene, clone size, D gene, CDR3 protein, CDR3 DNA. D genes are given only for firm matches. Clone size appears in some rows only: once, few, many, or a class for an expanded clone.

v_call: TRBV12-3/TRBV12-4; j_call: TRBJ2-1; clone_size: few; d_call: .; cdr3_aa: CASKFGALNEQFF; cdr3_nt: TGTGCCAGCAAGTTTGGGGCCTTGAATGAGCAGTTCTTC
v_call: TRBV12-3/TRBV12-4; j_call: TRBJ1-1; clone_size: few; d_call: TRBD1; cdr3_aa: CASSDTGVGEEAFF; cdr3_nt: TGTGCCAGCAGTGATACAGGGGTAGGCGAGGAGGCTTTCTTT
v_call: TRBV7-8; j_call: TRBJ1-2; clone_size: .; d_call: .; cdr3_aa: CASSSPGGWGYGYTF; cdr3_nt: TGTGCCAGCAGCTCCCCGGGAGGGTGGGGGTATGGCTACACCTTC
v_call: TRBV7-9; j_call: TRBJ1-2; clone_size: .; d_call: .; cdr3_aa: CASSLAPPQDGYTF; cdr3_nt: TGTGCCAGCAGCTTAGCACCGCCGCAGGATGGCTACACCTTC
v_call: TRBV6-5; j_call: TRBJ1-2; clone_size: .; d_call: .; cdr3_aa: CASRGELPSRGYGYTF; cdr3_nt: TGTGCCAGCAGGGGGGAGCTCCCCTCGAGAGGATATGGCTACACCTTC
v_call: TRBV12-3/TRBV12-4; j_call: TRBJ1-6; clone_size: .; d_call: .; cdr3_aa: CASSPPGVSPLHF; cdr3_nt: TGTGCCAGCAGTCCCCCAGGTGTTTCACCCCTCCACTTT
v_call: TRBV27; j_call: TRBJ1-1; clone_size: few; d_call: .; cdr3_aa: CASSFFLGGRNTEAFF; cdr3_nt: TGTGCCAGCAGTTTCTTTTTAGGTGGTAGGAACACTGAAGCTTTCTTT
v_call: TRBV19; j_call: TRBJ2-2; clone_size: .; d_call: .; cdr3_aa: CASSPWEGGFTGELFF; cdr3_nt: TGTGCCAGTTCGCCGTGGGAGGGGGGATTCACCGGGGAGCTGTTTTTT
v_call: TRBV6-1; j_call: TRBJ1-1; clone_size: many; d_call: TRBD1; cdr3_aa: CASSVGDRSTEAFF; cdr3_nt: TGTGCCAGCAGTGTGGGGGACAGATCCACTGAAGCTTTCTTT
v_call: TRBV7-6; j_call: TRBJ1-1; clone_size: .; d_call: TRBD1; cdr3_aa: CASSLNQGGLRGAFF; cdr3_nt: TGTGCCAGCAGCTTAAATCAGGGGGGGCTACGCGGGGCTTTCTTT
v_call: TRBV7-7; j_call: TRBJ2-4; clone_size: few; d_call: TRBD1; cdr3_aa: CASSFPTGTGASLLAKNIQYF; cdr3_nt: TGTGCTAGCAGCTTCCCTACCGGGACAGGGGCCTCCCTCCTAGCCAAAAACATTCAGTACTTC
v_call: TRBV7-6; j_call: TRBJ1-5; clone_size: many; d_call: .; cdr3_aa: CASSSRGDGTQPQHF; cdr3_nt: TGTGCCAGCAGCTCTAGGGGGGACGGAACTCAGCCCCAGCATTTT
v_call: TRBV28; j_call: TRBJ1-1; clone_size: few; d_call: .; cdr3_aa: CASSFRVRAGVLSAFF; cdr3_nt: TGTGCCAGCAGTTTTCGGGTCAGGGCAGGCGTTCTTAGTGCTTTCTTT
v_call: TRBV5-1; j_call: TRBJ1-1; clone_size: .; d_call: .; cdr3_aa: CAGSLGHSPEEAFF; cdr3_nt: TGCGCCGGCAGCTTGGGGCATTCCCCAGAGGAAGCTTTCTTT
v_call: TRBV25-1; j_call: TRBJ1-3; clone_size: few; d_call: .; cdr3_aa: CASSEYFGASGNTIYF; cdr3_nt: TGTGCCAGCAGTGAATACTTTGGGGCCTCTGGAAACACCATATATTTT
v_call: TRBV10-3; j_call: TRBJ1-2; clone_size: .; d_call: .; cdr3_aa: CAIYEERGLSYGYTF; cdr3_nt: TGTGCCATCTACGAAGAGAGGGGACTATCCTATGGCTACACCTTC
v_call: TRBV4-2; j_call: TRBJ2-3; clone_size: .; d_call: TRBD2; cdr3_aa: CASSQDWLAGTPRHADTQYF; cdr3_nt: TGTGCCAGCAGCCAAGATTGGCTAGCGGGGACCCCAAGGCACGCAGATACGCAGTATTTT
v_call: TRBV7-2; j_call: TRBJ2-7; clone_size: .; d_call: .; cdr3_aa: CASSLFAGASDYEQYF; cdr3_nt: TGTGCCAGCAGCTTATTCGCTGGGGCTTCCGACTACGAGCAGTACTTT
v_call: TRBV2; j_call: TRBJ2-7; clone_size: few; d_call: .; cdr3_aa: CASKGSHEQYF; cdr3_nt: TGTGCCAGTAAAGGAAGCCACGAGCAGTACTTC
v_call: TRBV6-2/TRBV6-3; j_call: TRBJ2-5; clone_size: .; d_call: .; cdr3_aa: CASSYGIAQETQYF; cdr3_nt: TGTGCCAGCAGTTACGGGATAGCTCAGGAGACCCAGTACTTC
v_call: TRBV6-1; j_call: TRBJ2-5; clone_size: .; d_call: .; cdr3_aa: CAISSGYF; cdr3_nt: TGTGCCATCTCAAGCGGGTACTTC
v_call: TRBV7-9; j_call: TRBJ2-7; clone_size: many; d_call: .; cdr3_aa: CASSPTLYEQYF; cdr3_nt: TGTGCCAGCAGCCCGACACTGTACGAGCAGTACTTC
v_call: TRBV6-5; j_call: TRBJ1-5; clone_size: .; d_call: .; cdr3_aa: CASSRQFGRDNQPQHF; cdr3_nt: TGTGCCAGCAGTAGACAGTTCGGCCGAGACAATCAGCCCCAGCATTTT
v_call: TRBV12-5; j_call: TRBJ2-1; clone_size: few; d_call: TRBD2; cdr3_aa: CATGTSGFNEQFF; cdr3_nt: TGTGCTACCGGGACTAGCGGCTTCAATGAGCAGTTCTTC
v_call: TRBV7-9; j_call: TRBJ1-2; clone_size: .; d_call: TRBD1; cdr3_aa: CASSVVTGGWYGYTF; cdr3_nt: TGTGCCAGCAGCGTTGTTACAGGGGGCTGGTATGGCTACACCTTC
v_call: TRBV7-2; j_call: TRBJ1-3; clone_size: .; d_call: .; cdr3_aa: CASSSGLAGNTIYF; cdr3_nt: TGTGCCAGCAGCTCAGGGTTGGCTGGAAACACCATATATTTT
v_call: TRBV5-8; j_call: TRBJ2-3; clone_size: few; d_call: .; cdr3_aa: CASSLRWESTDTQYF; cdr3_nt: TGTGCCAGCAGCTTGAGGTGGGAGAGCACAGATACGCAGTATTTT
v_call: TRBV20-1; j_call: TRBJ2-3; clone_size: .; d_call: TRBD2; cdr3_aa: CSARMLAGVRTDTQYF; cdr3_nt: TGCAGTGCTAGAATGCTCGCGGGGGTCCGCACAGATACGCAGTATTTT
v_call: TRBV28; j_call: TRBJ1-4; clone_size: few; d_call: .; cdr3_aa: CASSHSGTDNEKLFF; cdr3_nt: TGTGCCAGCAGCCACTCCGGGACTGACAATGAAAAACTGTTTTTT
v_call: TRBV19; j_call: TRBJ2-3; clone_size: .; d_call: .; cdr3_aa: CASSQGFGPTDTQYF; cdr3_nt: TGTGCCAGTAGTCAGGGGTTTGGGCCCACAGATACGCAGTATTTT
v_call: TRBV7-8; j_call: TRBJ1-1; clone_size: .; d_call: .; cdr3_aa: CASSSPYGGDDTEAFF; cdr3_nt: TGTGCCAGCAGCTCCCCCTACGGGGGGGACGACACTGAAGCTTTCTTT
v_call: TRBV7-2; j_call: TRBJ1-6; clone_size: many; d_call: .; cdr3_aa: CASSLRTVSSYNSPLHF; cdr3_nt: TGTGCCAGCAGCTTACGGACAGTGAGCTCCTATAATTCACCCCTCCACTTT
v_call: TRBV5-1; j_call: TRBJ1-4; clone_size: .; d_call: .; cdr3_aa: CASSDGRIHSENEKLFF; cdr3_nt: TGCGCCAGCAGCGATGGAAGGATCCACAGTGAGAATGAAAAACTGTTTTTT
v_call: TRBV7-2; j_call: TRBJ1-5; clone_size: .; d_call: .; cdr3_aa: CASSLEGGSDNQPQHF; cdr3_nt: TGTGCCAGCAGCTTAGAGGGGGGTTCGGACAATCAGCCCCAGCATTTT
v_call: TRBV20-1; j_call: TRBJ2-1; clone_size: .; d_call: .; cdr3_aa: CSAETRDVAYNEQFF; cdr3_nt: TGCAGTGCTGAGACCCGGGACGTGGCTTACAATGAGCAGTTCTTC
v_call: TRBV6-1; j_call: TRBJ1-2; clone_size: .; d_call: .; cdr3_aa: CASSTYGGPYGYTF; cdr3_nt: TGTGCCAGCAGTACCTACGGGGGGCCGTACGGCTACACCTTC
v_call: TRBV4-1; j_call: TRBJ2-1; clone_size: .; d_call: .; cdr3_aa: CASSQWGDSYNEQFF; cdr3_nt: TGCGCCAGCAGCCAATGGGGGGACTCCTACAATGAGCAGTTCTTC
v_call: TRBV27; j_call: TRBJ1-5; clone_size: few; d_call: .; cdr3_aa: CASNPQGYSNQPQHF; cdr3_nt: TGTGCCAGCAACCCCCAGGGTTATAGCAATCAGCCCCAGCATTTT
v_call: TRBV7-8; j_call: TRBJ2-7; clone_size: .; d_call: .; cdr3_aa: CASSYEGEQYF; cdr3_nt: TGTGCCAGCAGCTACGAAGGCGAGCAGTACTTC
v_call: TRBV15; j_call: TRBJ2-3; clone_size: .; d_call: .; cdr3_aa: CATSREGSYDTQYF; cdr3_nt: TGTGCCACCAGCAGAGAGGGTTCTTACGATACGCAGTATTTT
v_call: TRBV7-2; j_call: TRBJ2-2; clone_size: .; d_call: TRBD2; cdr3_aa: CASSLRRGGSPGELFF; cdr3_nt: TGTGCCAGCAGCTTAAGGCGGGGGGGGTCCCCCGGGGAGCTGTTTTTT
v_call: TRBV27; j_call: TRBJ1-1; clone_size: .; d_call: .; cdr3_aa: CASSSAGITEAFF; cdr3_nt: TGTGCCAGCAGTTCCGCGGGTATCACTGAAGCTTTCTTT
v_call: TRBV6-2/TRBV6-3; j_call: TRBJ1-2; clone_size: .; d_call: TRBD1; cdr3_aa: CASSPPGQGFHGYTF; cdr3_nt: TGTGCCAGCAGCCCGCCGGGACAGGGTTTTCATGGCTACACCTTC
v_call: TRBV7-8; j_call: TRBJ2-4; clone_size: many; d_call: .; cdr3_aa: CASSLDLRDIQYF; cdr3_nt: TGTGCCAGCAGCTTAGATTTGAGGGACATTCAGTACTTC